The rows below give T cell receptor beta chains drawn from one sample of a study of HIV-infected children after antiretroviral therapy interruption. One entry per CDR3 protein results from TCRdb running MiXCR on the 3' RACE reads. The table has more than 85,000 distinct CDR3 sequences, under 8% seen once. The sample was CD45RA+ CD4+ T cells from PBMCs, pooled from several time points, taken from a donor given antiretroviral therapy, either interrupted or continuous. All receptors come from a pool of human donors with HIV. The CDR3 runs from the conserved cysteine through the conserved F or W. The D gene is left open where the match is weak. Size values are once, few and many counts, or a class for expanded clones, and some rows have none.

abundance	v_gene	d_gene	j_gene	CDR3nt	CDR3aa
.	TRBV18	.	TRBJ1-6	TGTGCCAGCTCGCAACGCGGACAGCCAGATAATTCACCCCTCCACTTT	CASSQRGQPDNSPLHF
.	TRBV4-2	.	TRBJ2-7	TGTGCCAGCAGTATAATCGGGGGGCTGAATTCCTACGAGCAGTACTTC	CASSIIGGLNSYEQYF
many	TRBV5-5	.	TRBJ2-5	TGTGCCAGCAGCTTCTCCCAAGAGACCCAGTACTTC	CASSFSQETQYF
many	TRBV5-5	TRBD2	TRBJ2-1	TGTGCCAGCGTAGGGGCTCCTAAGCCGGGACTAGCGGGAAATGAGCAGTTCTTC	CASVGAPKPGLAGNEQFF
.	TRBV18	.	TRBJ2-2	TGTGCCAGCTCACCTTCGTCTGTCGCGAACACCGGGGAGCTGTTTTTT	CASSPSSVANTGELFF
many	TRBV5-6	TRBD2	TRBJ2-3	TGTGCCAGCAGCAGATTAGCGGGGGTTAGCACAGATACGCAGTATTTT	CASSRLAGVSTDTQYF
many	TRBV5-1	.	TRBJ2-7	TGCGCCAGCAGCTACTCGAACAGGGCAGTGTCCTACGAGCAGTACTTC	CASSYSNRAVSYEQYF
many	TRBV20-1	.	TRBJ2-3	TGCAGTGCTAGAGGGGGCGGCGGCACAGATACGCAGTATTTT	CSARGGGGTDTQYF
many	TRBV27	TRBD1	TRBJ2-7	TGTGCCAGCAGGCGGACAGGGGCCCACGAGCAGTACTTC	CASRRTGAHEQYF
many	TRBV11-2	TRBD1	TRBJ1-2	TGTGCCAGCAGCTCGGACAGGGCGGTCCATGGCTACACCTTC	CASSSDRAVHGYTF
.	TRBV5-4	TRBD1	TRBJ2-2	TGTGCCAGCAGCCTAGGGACAGCCGGGAACACCGGGGAGCTGTTTTTT	CASSLGTAGNTGELFF
many	TRBV2	TRBD2	TRBJ2-1	TGTGCCAGCAGGGGACTAGCGGGAGGCTCCTACAATGAGCAGTTCTTC	CASRGLAGGSYNEQFF
many	TRBV4-1	.	TRBJ2-1	TGCGCCAGCAGCCAAATTGACAATGAGCAGTTCTTC	CASSQIDNEQFF
many	TRBV12-3/TRBV12-4	.	TRBJ2-1	TGTGCCAGCAGCATCACTGTTGGGGGATTAGGTTACAATGAGCAGTTCTTC	CASSITVGGLGYNEQFF
.	TRBV5-8	TRBD1	TRBJ1-2	TGTGCCAGCAGCCCACGGACAGGGCGACAATATGGCTACACCTTC	CASSPRTGRQYGYTF
many	TRBV3-1	.	TRBJ2-1	TGTGCCACCGGAAGGTCTGCCTACAATGAGCAGTTCTTC	CATGRSAYNEQFF
many	TRBV3-1	TRBD2	TRBJ2-7	TGTGCCAGCAGCCTAAACCTACCGGGACTAGGGTCCTACGAGCAGTACTTC	CASSLNLPGLGSYEQYF
few	TRBV2	.	TRBJ1-6	TGTGCCAGCACCCGAGTCGTTGCCCTCCACTTT	CASTRVVALHF
many	TRBV23-1	.	TRBJ1-1	TGCGCCAGCAGCCACGGGGCCACTGAAGCTTTCTTT	CASSHGATEAFF
many	TRBV18	.	TRBJ1-2	TGTGCCAGCTCACCGGGTGCTAATGGCTACACCTTC	CASSPGANGYTF
many	TRBV6-5	.	TRBJ2-1	TGTGCCAGCAGTGAGACTCGTAACAATGAGCAGTTCTTC	CASSETRNNEQFF
many	TRBV11-2	.	TRBJ1-6	TGTGCCAGCAGCTTATATCCCGGTCAGATTTCCCATTCACCCCTCCACTTT	CASSLYPGQISHSPLHF
many	TRBV7-2	.	TRBJ2-4	TGTGCCAGCAGTTTCCAAGGGGACATTCAGTACTTC	CASSFQGDIQYF
many	TRBV30	.	TRBJ2-2	TGTGCCTGGAGCCCACAGGGGAACACCGGGGAGCTGTTTTTT	CAWSPQGNTGELFF
many	TRBV7-2	TRBD2	TRBJ2-1	TGTGCCAGCAGCTCCCGGGAGGCCATACCCTCCTACAATGAGCAGTTCTTC	CASSSREAIPSYNEQFF
many	TRBV7-9	.	TRBJ1-1	TGTGCCAGCAGCTGGGGGTTACAGAACACTGAAGCTTTCTTT	CASSWGLQNTEAFF
many	TRBV6-5	TRBD2	TRBJ2-7	TGTGCCAGCAGTTATTCGGGGGGGCCAGGCGAGCAGTACTTC	CASSYSGGPGEQYF
.	TRBV10-3	.	TRBJ2-7	TGTGCCATCAGTGACCGGGACTTTACCCAACAGAGGGGAACCTACGAGCAGTACTTC	CAISDRDFTQQRGTYEQYF
few	TRBV5-5	.	TRBJ2-2	TGTGCCAGCAGCTTTTACCCAACCGGGGAGCTGTTTTTT	CASSFYPTGELFF
many	TRBV5-1	.	TRBJ2-7	TGCGCCAGCAGCTTGGCTGCCTCGTCCGGGACGGATTACGAGCAGTACTTC	CASSLAASSGTDYEQYF
many	TRBV24-1	.	TRBJ2-1	TGTGCCACCAGTGTATTATTGACGGCTTACTACAATGAGCAGTTCTTC	CATSVLLTAYYNEQFF
.	TRBV19	.	TRBJ2-1	TGTGCCAGTAGTTTCGACGGATCGGGGGAGCAGTTCTTC	CASSFDGSGEQFF
.	TRBV11-2	TRBD2	TRBJ2-7	TGTGCCAGCAGCTGGGGACTAGCGGGTACCTACGAGCAGTACTTC	CASSWGLAGTYEQYF
many	TRBV19	.	TRBJ2-3	TGTGCCAGTAGTATAAGGACCGCAGATACGCAGTATTTT	CASSIRTADTQYF
few	TRBV20-1	TRBD1	TRBJ2-3	TGCAGTGTCCCAACCGACAGGGTCGGGGCAGATACGCAGTATTTT	CSVPTDRVGADTQYF
many	TRBV6-2/TRBV6-3	TRBD2	TRBJ2-1	TGTGCCAGCAGGCCGGGACTAGTTTGGGATGAGCAGTTCTTC	CASRPGLVWDEQFF
many	TRBV29-1	.	TRBJ2-7	TGCAGCGTGTCAATCGGCGACCGGGGCTACGAGCAGTACTTC	CSVSIGDRGYEQYF
.	TRBV4-1	TRBD2	TRBJ2-1	TGCGCCAGCAGCCAAGTGGGGGGGTTTCGGAATGAGCAGTTCTTC	CASSQVGGFRNEQFF
many	TRBV18	TRBD2	TRBJ2-3	TGTGCCAGCTCACCGACTTTACTAGCGGACAGCACAGATACGCAGTATTTT	CASSPTLLADSTDTQYF
many	TRBV6-5	.	TRBJ2-2	TGTGCCAGCAGCTTTAGGGCCGGGGAGCTGTTTTTT	CASSFRAGELFF
many	TRBV5-1	TRBD1	TRBJ1-1	TGCGCCAGCGGAGACAGGGCCACTGAAGCTTTCTTT	CASGDRATEAFF
many	TRBV4-1	.	TRBJ1-2	TGCGCCAGCAGCAGCCAGGGAAATTCAAACTATGGCTACACCTTC	CASSSQGNSNYGYTF
.	TRBV5-1	.	TRBJ2-5	TGCGCCAGCAGCTTCGGCGGGGAACAAGAGACCCAGTACTTC	CASSFGGEQETQYF
.	TRBV4-1	TRBD2	TRBJ2-1	TGCGCCAGCAGCCAAGGGGGCGCGGGGGGCCGATACTCCTACAATGAGCAGTTCTTC	CASSQGGAGGRYSYNEQFF
many	TRBV19	.	TRBJ1-5	TGTGCCAGTAGGAAGGGACGGTATAGCAATCAGCCCCAGCATTTT	CASRKGRYSNQPQHF
many	TRBV3-1	TRBD2	TRBJ2-7	TGTGCCAGCAGCCCCTCAGGACTAGCGGGACTCTACGAGCAGTACTTC	CASSPSGLAGLYEQYF